This T cell receptor beta chain emerged from a study of technical replicates of blood from several donors. The V gene's germline CDR1 is MGHDK and CDR2 SYGVNS. The CDR3 is 13 residues long. V was clipped by 8 bases and J by 4 bases, with 9 bases between them. The table came from immunoSEQ multiplex PCR; TCRdb's copy has only in-frame clones and leaves some out. This sample has over 65,000 clones, with around 97% found just once. The rearrangement uses TRBV25-1 and TRBJ1-6; D gene ambiguous. This TCR derives from a human donor in good health. Sequenced input: T cells isolated from PBMCs. CDR3 sequence: CASGGPYNSPLHF. In DNA, the CDR3 is TGTGCCAGCGGAGGACCGTATAATTCACCCCTCCACTTT.